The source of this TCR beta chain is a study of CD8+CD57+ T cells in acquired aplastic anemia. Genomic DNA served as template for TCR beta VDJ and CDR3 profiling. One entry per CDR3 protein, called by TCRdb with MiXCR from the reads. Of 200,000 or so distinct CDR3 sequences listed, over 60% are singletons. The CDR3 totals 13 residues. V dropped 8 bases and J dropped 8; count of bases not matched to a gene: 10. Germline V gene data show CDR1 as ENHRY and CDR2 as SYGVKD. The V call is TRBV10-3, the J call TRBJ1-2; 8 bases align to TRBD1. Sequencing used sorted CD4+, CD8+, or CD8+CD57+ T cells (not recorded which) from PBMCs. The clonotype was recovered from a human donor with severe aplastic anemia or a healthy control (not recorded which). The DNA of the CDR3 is TGTGCCATCGCTTCCCAGGGGGCGCAGGGCTACACCTTC. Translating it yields CAIASQGAQGYTF.